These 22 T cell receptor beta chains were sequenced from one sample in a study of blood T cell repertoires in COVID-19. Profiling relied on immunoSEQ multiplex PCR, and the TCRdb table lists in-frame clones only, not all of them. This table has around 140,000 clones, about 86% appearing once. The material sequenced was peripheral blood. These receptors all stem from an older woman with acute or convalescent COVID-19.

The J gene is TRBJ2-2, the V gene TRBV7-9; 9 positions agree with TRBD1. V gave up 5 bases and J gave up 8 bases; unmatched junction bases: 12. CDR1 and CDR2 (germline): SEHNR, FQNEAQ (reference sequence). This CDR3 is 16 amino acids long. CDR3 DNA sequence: TGTGCCAGCAGCCCAACCACGGACAGGGGATTTGGGGAGCTGTTTTTT. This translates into CASSPTTDRGFGELFF.

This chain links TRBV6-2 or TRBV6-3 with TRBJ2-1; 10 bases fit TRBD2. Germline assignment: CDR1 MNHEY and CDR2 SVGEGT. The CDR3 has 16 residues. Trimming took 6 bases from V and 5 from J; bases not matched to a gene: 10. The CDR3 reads CASSRAVSGGHNEQFF. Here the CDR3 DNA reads TGTGCCAGCAGCCGCGCGGTTAGCGGGGGGCACAATGAGCAGTTCTTC.

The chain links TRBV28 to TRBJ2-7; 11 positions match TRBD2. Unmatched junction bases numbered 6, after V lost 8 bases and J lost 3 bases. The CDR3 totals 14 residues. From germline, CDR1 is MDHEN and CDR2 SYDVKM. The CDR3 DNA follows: TGTGCCAGCGCCTTAGCGGGGGGGCTCTACGAGCAGTACTTC. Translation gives CASALAGGLYEQYF.

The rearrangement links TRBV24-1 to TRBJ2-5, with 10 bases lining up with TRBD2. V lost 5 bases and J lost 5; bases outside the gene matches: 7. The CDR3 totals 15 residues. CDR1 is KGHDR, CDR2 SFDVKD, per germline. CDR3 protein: CATSGSSGGVETQYF. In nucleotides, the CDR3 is TGTGCCACCAGTGGGTCCAGCGGGGGGGTTGAGACCCAGTACTTC.

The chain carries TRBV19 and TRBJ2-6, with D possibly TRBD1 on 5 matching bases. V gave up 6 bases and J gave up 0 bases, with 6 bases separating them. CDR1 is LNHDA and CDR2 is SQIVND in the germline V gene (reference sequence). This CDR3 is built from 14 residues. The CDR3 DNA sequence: TGTGCCAGTAGCGACAGCTCTGGGGCCAACGTCCTGACTTTC. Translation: CASSDSSGANVLTF. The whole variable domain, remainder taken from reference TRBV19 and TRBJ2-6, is DGGITQSPKYLFRKEGQNVTLSCEQNLNHDAMYWYRQDPGQGLRLIYYSQIVNDFQKGDIAEGYSVSREKKESFPLTVTSAQKNPTAFYLCASSDSSGANVLTFGAGSRLTVL.

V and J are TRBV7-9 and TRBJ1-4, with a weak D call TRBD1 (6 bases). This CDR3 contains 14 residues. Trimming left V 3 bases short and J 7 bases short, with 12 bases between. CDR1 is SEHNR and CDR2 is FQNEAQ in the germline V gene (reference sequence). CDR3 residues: CASSFSGEGEKLFF. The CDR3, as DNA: TGTGCCAGCAGCTTTTCAGGGGAGGGTGAAAAACTGTTTTTT.

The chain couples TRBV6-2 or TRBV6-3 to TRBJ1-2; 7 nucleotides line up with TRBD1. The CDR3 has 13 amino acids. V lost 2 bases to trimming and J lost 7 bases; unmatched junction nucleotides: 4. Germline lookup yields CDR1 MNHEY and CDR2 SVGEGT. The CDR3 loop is CASSYKGAFGYTF. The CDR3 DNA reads TGTGCCAGCAGTTACAAGGGGGCGTTTGGCTACACCTTC.

Here the CDR3 DNA reads TGTGCCACCAGTGATTCGCGGACAGCCTATAGCAATCAGCCCCAGCATTTT. Protein: CATSDSRTAYSNQPQHF. The chain has TRBV24-1 and TRBJ1-5, with D possibly matching TRBD1 (6 bases). V was trimmed by 2 bases and J by 0 bases, leaving 13 bases between them. Germline loops: CDR1 KGHDR, CDR2 SFDVKD. CDR3 length: 17 residues.

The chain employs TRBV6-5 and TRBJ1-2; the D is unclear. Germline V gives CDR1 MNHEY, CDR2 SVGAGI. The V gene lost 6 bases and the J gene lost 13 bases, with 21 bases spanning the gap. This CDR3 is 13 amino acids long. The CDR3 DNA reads TGTGCCAGCAGCCCACGACAATCAGGTTGGCGCACCTTC. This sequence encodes CASSPRQSGWRTF.

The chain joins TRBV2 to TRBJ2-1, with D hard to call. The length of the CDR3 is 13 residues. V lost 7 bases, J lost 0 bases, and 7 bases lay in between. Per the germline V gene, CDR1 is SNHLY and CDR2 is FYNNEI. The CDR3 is CASKTSSYNEQFF. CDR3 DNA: TGTGCCAGCAAAACGAGCTCCTACAATGAGCAGTTCTTC.

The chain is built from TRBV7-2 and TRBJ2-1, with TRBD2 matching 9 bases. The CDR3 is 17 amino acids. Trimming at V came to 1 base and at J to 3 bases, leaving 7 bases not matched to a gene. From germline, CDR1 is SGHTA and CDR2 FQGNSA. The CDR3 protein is CASSLGRGGLVYNEQFF. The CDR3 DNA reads TGTGCCAGCAGCTTAGGGCGGGGGGGTCTAGTCTACAATGAGCAGTTCTTC.

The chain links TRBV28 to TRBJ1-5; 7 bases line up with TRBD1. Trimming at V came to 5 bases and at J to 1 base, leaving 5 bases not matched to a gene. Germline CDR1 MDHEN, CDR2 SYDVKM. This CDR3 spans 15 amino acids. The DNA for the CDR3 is TGTGCCAGCAGTCTGACAGGGAAGAGCAATCAGCCCCAGCATTTT. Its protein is CASSLTGKSNQPQHF.

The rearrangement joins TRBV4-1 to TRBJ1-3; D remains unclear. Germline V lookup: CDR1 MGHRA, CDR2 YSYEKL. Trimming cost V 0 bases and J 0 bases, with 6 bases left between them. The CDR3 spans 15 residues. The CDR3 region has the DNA TGCGCCAGCAGCCAAGAACCCAGCTCTGGAAACACCATATATTTT. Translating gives CASSQEPSSGNTIYF.

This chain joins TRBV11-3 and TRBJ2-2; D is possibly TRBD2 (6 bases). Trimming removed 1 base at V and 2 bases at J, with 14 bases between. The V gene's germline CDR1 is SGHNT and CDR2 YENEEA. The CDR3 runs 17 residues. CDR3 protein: CASSLGGSRGNTGELFF. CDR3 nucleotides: TGTGCCAGCAGCTTAGGGGGATCGCGGGGCAACACCGGGGAGCTGTTTTTT.

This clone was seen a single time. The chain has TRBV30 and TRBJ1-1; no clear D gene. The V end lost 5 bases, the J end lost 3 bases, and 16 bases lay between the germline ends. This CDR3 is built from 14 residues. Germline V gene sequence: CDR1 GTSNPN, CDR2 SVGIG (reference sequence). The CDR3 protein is CAWVNPGKYTEAFF. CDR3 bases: TGTGCCTGGGTCAACCCCGGGAAGTACACTGAAGCTTTCTTT.

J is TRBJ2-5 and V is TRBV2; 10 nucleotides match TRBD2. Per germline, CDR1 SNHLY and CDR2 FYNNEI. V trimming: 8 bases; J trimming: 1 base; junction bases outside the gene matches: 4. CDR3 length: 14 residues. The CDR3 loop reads CASSAGGPQETQYF. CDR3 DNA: TGTGCCAGCTCAGCGGGGGGGCCCCAAGAGACCCAGTACTTC.

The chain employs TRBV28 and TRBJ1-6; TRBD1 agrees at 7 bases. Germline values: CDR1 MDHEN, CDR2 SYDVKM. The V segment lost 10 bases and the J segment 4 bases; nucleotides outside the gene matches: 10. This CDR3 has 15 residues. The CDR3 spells CATRTGRYYNSPLHF. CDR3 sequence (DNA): TGTGCCACCCGGACAGGCCGCTATTATAATTCACCCCTCCACTTT.

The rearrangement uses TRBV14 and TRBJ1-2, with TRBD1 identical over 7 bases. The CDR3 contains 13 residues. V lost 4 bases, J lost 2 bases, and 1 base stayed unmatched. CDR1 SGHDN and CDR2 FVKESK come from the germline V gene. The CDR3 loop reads CASSLDRNYGYTF. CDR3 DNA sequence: TGTGCCAGCAGCCTGGACAGGAACTATGGCTACACCTTC.

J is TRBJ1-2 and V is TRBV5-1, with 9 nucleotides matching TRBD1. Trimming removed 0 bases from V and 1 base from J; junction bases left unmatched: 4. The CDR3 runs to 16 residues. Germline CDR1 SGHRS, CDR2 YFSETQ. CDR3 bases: TGCGCCAGCAGCTTGGCCGGGACAGGGATTAACTATGGCTACACCTTC. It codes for CASSLAGTGINYGYTF. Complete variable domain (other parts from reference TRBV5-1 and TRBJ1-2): KAGVTQTPRYLIKTRGQQVTLSCSPISGHRSVSWYQQTPGQGLQFLFEYFSETQRNKGNFPGRFSGRQFSNSRSEMNVSTLELGDSALYLCASSLAGTGINYGYTFGSGTRLTVV.

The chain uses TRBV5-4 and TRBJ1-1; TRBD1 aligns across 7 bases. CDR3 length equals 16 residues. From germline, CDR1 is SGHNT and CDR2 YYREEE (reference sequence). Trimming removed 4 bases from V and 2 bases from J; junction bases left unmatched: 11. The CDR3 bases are TGTGCCAGCAGCCCCCAGGGGGGACAGAGAAACACTGAAGCTTTCTTT. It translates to CASSPQGGQRNTEAFF.

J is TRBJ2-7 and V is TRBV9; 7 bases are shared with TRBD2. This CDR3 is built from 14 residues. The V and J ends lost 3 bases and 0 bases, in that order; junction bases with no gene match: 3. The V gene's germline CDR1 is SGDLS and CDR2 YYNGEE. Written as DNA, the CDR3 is TGTGCCAGCAGCGAGGGCGGGAGCTCCTACGAGCAGTACTTC. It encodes CASSEGGSSYEQYF.

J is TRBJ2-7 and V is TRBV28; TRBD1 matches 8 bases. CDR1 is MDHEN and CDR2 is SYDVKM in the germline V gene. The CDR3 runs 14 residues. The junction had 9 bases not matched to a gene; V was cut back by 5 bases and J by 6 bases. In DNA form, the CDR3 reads TGTGCCAGCAGTCGCGCCGGGACAGGCGGCGAGCAGTACTTC. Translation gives CASSRAGTGGEQYF.